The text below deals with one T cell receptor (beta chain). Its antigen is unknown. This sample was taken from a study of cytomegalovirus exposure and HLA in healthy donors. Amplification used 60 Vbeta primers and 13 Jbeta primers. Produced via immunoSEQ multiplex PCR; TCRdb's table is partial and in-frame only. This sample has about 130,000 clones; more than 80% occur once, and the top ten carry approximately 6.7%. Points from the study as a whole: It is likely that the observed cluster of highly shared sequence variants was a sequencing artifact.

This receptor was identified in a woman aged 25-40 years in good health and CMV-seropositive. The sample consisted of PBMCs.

CDR3 bases: TGTGCCAGCAGCCTCCCCCCGGGACTAGTCCCTCACTCCTCCTACGAGCAGTACTTC. Protein sequence: CASSLPPGLVPHSSYEQYF. The V call is TRBV11-1, the J call TRBJ2-7; 8 bases align to TRBD2. J was trimmed by 0 bases and V by 5 bases; bases with no gene match: 18. This CDR3 is 19 amino acids long. CDR1 is SGHAT, CDR2 FQDESV, per germline (reference sequence).